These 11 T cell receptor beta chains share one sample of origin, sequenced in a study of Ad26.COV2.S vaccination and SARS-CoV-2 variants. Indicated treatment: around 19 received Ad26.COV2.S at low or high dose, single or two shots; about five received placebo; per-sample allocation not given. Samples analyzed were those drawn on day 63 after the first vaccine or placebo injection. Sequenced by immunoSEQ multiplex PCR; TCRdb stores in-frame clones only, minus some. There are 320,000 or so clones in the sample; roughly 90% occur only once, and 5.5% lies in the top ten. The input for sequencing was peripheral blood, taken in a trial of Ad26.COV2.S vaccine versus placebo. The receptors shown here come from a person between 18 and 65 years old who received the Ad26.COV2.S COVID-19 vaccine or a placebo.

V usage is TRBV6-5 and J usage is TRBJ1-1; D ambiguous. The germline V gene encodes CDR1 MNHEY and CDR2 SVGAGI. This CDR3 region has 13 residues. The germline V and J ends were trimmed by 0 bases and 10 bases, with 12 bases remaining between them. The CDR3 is CASSYSRHSGAFF. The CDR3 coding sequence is TGTGCCAGCAGTTACTCGCGACATTCGGGAGCTTTCTTT.

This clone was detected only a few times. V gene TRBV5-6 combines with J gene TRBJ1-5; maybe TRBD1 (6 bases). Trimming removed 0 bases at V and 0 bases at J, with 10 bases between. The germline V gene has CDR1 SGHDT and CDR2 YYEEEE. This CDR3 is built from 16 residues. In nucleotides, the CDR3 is TGTGCCAGCAGCTTGGGTAAGGGGGTTAGCAATCAGCCCCAGCATTTT. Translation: CASSLGKGVSNQPQHF.

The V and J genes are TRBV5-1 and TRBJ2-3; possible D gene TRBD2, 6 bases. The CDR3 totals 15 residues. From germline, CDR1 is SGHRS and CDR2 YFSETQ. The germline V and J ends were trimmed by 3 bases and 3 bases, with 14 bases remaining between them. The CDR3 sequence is CASSSGTAGTDTQYF. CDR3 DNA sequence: TGCGCCAGCAGCTCCGGGACTGCAGGTACAGATACGCAGTATTTT.

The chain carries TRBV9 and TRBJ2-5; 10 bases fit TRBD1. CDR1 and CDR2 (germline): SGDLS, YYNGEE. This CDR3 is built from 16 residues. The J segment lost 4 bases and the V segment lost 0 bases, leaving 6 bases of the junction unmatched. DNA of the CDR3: TGTGCCAGCAGCGTAGACGGGACAGGGGTGGCAGAGACCCAGTACTTC. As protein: CASSVDGTGVAETQYF.

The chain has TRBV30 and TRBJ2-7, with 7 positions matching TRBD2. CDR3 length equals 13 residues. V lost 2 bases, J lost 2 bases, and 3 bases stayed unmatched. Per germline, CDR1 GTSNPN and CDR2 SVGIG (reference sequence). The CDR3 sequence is CAWSPGGAYEQYV. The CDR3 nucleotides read TGTGCCTGGAGTCCGGGAGGCGCCTACGAGCAGTACGTC.

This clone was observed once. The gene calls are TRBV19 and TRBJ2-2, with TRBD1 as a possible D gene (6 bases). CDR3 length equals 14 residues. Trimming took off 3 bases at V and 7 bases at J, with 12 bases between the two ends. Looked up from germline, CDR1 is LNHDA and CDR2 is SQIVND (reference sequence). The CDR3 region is CASSIDGQFGELFF. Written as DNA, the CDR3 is TGTGCCAGTAGTATCGACGGACAGTTCGGGGAGCTGTTTTTT.

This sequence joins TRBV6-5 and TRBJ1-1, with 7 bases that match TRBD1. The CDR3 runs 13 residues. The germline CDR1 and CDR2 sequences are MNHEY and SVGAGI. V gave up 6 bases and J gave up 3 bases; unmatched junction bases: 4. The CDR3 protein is CASRIDRDTEAFF. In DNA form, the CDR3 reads TGTGCCAGCAGGATTGACAGGGACACTGAAGCTTTCTTT.

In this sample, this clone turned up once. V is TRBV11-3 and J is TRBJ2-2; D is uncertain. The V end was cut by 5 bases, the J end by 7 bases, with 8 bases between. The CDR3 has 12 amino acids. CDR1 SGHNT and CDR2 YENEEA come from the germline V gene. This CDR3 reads CASSHTNGELFF. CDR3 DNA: TGTGCCAGCAGCCACACGAACGGGGAGCTGTTTTTT.

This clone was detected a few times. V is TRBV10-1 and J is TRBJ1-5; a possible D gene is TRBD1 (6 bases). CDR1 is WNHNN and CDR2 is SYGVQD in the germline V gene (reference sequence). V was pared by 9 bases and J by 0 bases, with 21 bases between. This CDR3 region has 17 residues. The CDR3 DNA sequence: TGCGCCAGTTTCACACCCACGACAGGTCATAGCAATCAGCCCCAGCATTTT. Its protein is CASFTPTTGHSNQPQHF.

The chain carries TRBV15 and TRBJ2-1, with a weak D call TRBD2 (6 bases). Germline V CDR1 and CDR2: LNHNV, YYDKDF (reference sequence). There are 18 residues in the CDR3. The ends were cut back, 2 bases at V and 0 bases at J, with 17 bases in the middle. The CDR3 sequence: CATSRPLGRFDSYNEQFF. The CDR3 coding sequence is TGTGCCACCAGCAGACCTCTGGGGAGGTTCGACTCCTACAATGAGCAGTTCTTC.

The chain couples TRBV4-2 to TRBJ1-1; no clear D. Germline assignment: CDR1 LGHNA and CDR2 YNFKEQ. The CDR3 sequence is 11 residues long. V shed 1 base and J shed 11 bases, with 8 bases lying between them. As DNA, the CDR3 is TGTGCCAGCAGCCAAGCTTCTCGGGCTTTCTTT. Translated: CASSQASRAFF.